These T cell receptor beta chains were read from a single sample in a study of siplizumab effects on memory and regulatory T cells. Assay used: immunoSEQ multiplex PCR; TCRdb lists only in-frame clones, some missing. The table records more than 95,000 clones, under 95% of them present only once. Sequencing input: CD4+ T cells sorted from blood. The receptors shown here come from a human donor in good health. CDR3s include the opening cysteine and the closing phenylalanine or tryptophan. A D gene is named only where the DNA matches it firmly. A row's size may be missing; if present it is once, few, many or a size class.

CDR3 protein	CDR3 DNA	CDR3 length	clone size	D gene	V gene	J gene
CAWSVRGITYEQYF	TGTGCCTGGAGTGTTCGGGGGATAACCTACGAGCAGTACTTC	14	NA	NA	TRBV30	TRBJ2-7
CASSLAPDRGYEQYF	TGTGCCAGCAGCTTAGCGCCGGACAGGGGCTACGAGCAGTACTTC	15	NA	TRBD1	TRBV7-2	TRBJ2-7
CASSLDPAMNTEAFF	TGTGCCAGCAGCTTAGATCCAGCCATGAACACTGAAGCTTTCTTT	15	NA	NA	TRBV11-2	TRBJ1-1
CASSDSGRGRRFF	TGTGCCAGCAGTGACTCAGGCAGGGGGCGAAGGTTCTTC	13	NA	TRBD1	TRBV6-4	TRBJ2-1
CASSLGTVDGTEAFF	TGTGCCAGCAGCTTAGGGACAGTCGATGGGACTGAAGCTTTCTTT	15	once	TRBD1	TRBV5-5	TRBJ1-1
CASSLNGRGRRETQYF	TGTGCCAGCAGCTTAAACGGCCGGGGGCGTAGGGAGACCCAGTACTTC	16	NA	NA	TRBV7-9	TRBJ2-5
CASSTEGSLSGNTIYF	TGTGCCAGCAGTACCGAAGGCAGCCTCTCTGGAAACACCATATATTTT	16	once	NA	TRBV2	TRBJ1-3
CAGKTGGNTEAFF	TGTGCCGGTAAGACAGGGGGAAACACTGAAGCTTTCTTT	13	NA	TRBD1	TRBV30	TRBJ1-1
CASMAHYFGRNYSYEQYF	TGTGCCAGCATGGCACACTATTTCGGACGCAACTACTCCTACGAGCAGTACTTC	18	NA	NA	TRBV21-1	TRBJ2-7
CASSLSVGQSNYGYTF	TGTGCCAGCAGCCTAAGTGTGGGACAGTCTAACTATGGCTACACCTTC	16	once	TRBD1	TRBV7-1	TRBJ1-2
CASSQAHPYEQYF	TGTGCCAGCAGCCAGGCCCATCCCTACGAGCAGTACTTC	13	NA	NA	TRBV14	TRBJ2-7
CASSLTGTGPGELFF	TGTGCCAGCAGCTTAACTGGAACAGGCCCCGGGGAGCTGTTTTTT	15	NA	NA	TRBV7-3	TRBJ2-2
CASSLVTGAVGGYTF	TGCGCCAGCAGCTTGGTCACAGGAGCGGTCGGTGGCTACACCTTC	15	NA	NA	TRBV5-1	TRBJ1-2
CASSSSGGIQETQYF	TGTGCCAGCAGTTCGTCGGGGGGCATCCAAGAGACCCAGTACTTC	15	NA	NA	TRBV28	TRBJ2-5
CAWSPIFSGANVLTF	TGTGCCTGGAGTCCCATATTCTCTGGGGCCAACGTCCTGACTTTC	15	NA	NA	TRBV30	TRBJ2-6
CASSPPNVLMNTEAFF	TGTGCCAGCTCACCACCGAACGTGCTCATGAACACTGAAGCTTTCTTT	16	NA	NA	TRBV18	TRBJ1-1
CASKGFGRESIGNQPQHF	TGTGCCAGTAAAGGTTTCGGTAGGGAAAGTATTGGCAATCAGCCCCAGCATTTT	18	NA	NA	TRBV19	TRBJ1-5
CASSLRQGNEQYF	TGTGCCAGCAGCTTACGGCAGGGCAACGAGCAGTACTTC	13	NA	NA	TRBV13	TRBJ2-7
CASSAQTGGSYGYTF	TGTGCCAGCAGTGCGCAGACAGGGGGAAGCTATGGCTACACCTTC	15	once	TRBD1	TRBV6-1	TRBJ1-2
CASSPGDRVNTEAFF	TGTGCCAGCTCACCGGGAGACAGGGTGAACACTGAAGCTTTCTTT	15	NA	TRBD1	TRBV18	TRBJ1-1
CASSLGQENYGYTF	TGCGCCAGCAGCTTGGGCCAGGAAAACTATGGCTACACCTTC	14	NA	NA	TRBV5-1	TRBJ1-2
CASSVAGLGYEQYF	TGTGCCAGCAGCGTAGCCGGACTAGGGTACGAGCAGTACTTC	14	NA	TRBD2	TRBV9	TRBJ2-7
CASSDPGQGGLGYTF	TGTGCCAGCAGCGACCCGGGACAGGGGGGTCTTGGCTACACCTTC	15	NA	TRBD1	TRBV5-6	TRBJ1-2
CSTREGETTGELFF	TGCAGCACGCGGGAAGGGGAAACCACCGGGGAGCTGTTTTTT	14	NA	NA	TRBV29-1	TRBJ2-2
CATRTGLYQETQYF	TGTGCCACCAGGACAGGGCTTTATCAAGAGACCCAGTACTTC	14	NA	TRBD1	TRBV15	TRBJ2-5
CASSELGHGNYGYTF	TGTGCCAGCAGTGAGCTGGGGCACGGAAACTATGGCTACACCTTC	15	NA	NA	TRBV27	TRBJ1-2
CAWSVLNSEKLFF	TGTGCCTGGAGTGTACTTAATTCTGAAAAACTGTTTTTT	13	NA	NA	TRBV30	TRBJ1-4
CASSPGQGNTEAFF	TGTGCCAGCAGCCCTGGACAGGGGAACACTGAAGCTTTCTTT	14	once	TRBD1	TRBV5-4	TRBJ1-1
CASSYSRGRSDSPLHF	TGTGCCAGCAGTTACTCGAGGGGGCGCAGCGATTCACCCCTCCACTTT	16	NA	TRBD1	TRBV6-5	TRBJ1-6
CASSPGPGNTEAFF	TGTGCCAGCAGTCCGGGCCCAGGGAACACTGAAGCTTTCTTT	14	NA	NA	TRBV2	TRBJ1-1
CASSRSAGGRGANVLTF	TGTGCCAGCAGCCGAAGCGCAGGGGGCCGTGGGGCCAACGTCCTGACTTTC	17	NA	TRBD1	TRBV7-3	TRBJ2-6
CASRRDRVNTGELFF	TGTGCCAGCAGGCGGGACAGGGTGAACACCGGGGAGCTGTTTTTT	15	NA	TRBD1	TRBV27	TRBJ2-2
CASSFLRQTGETQYF	TGTGCCAGCAGCTTTTTAAGACAGACGGGAGAGACCCAGTACTTC	15	NA	NA	TRBV5-6	TRBJ2-5
CASSLEGQYGYTF	TGCGCCAGCAGCTTGGAAGGACAGTATGGCTACACCTTC	13	NA	NA	TRBV5-1	TRBJ1-2
CASSLWVGTGPHEQYF	TGTGCCAGCAGCTTATGGGTAGGGACAGGGCCCCACGAGCAGTACTTC	16	NA	TRBD1	TRBV7-9	TRBJ2-7
CASSQGQGAGQPQHF	TGTGCCAGCAGTCAGGGACAGGGGGCAGGTCAGCCCCAGCATTTT	15	NA	TRBD1	TRBV7-6	TRBJ1-5
CASSKRTSGDTDTQYF	TGCGCCAGCAGCAAACGGACTAGCGGGGACACAGATACGCAGTATTTT	16	NA	TRBD2	TRBV5-1	TRBJ2-3
CASSLRTEQQGYTF	TGTGCCAGCAGCCTCCGGACCGAACAGCAGGGCTACACCTTC	14	NA	NA	TRBV7-2	TRBJ1-2
CASSLGRTWSGGSYNEQFF	TGTGCCAGCAGCTTAGGCCGGACTTGGAGCGGGGGTTCCTACAATGAGCAGTTCTTC	19	once	TRBD2	TRBV11-3	TRBJ2-1
CASSPGGDTQYF	TGTGCCAGCTCACCGGGGGGAGATACGCAGTATTTT	12	NA	NA	TRBV18	TRBJ2-3
CASSLGAGIATEAFF	TGTGCCAGCAGCTTAGGGGCAGGGATCGCCACTGAAGCTTTCTTT	15	NA	NA	TRBV7-9	TRBJ1-1
CASSIPGGRETQYF	TGTGCCAGCAGCATACCAGGGGGGCGGGAGACCCAGTACTTC	14	NA	NA	TRBV5-4	TRBJ2-5